The clone carrying this TCR beta chain was detected many times. Its antigen remains unknown. Individual cDNA molecules received unique molecular identifiers. TCRdb fed the 5' RACE reads into MiXCR, producing one record per CDR3 protein. Of roughly 34,000 distinct CDR3 sequences listed, 4.1% are singletons. V lost 5 bases and J lost 4, with 15 bases in between. CDR3 size: 14 residues. This sample is drawn from a study of early T cells in non-severe SARS-CoV-2 infection. Whole-study context: Sequenced material consisted of bulk RNA (from unsorted whole blood), and chains were unpaired. General study points: Anti-spike CD8 specificities were favored by VDJdb matching, whose results missed private and CD4 specificities.

The chain carries TRBV12-3 or TRBV12-4 and TRBJ2-7; a weak D match, TRBD2 (5 bases). The sequence derives from an adult who was a healthcare worker with PCR-confirmed SARS-CoV-2 infection or an uninfected control (not recorded which). The specimen was whole blood. CDR3 region: CASSTLATAYEQYF. The CDR3 DNA reads as TGTGCCAGCAGTACCTTAGCGACCGCTTACGAGCAGTACTTC.